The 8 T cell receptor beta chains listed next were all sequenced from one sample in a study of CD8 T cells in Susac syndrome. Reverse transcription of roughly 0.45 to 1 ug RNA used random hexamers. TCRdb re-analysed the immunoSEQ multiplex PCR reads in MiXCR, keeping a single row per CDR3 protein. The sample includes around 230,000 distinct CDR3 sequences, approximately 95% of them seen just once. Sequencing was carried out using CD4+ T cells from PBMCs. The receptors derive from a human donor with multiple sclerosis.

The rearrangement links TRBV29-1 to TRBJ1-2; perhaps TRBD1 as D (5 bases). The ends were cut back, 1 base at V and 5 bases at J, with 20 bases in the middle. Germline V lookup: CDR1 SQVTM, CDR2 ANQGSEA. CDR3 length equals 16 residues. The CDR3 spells CSVEAQGRVRRYGYTF. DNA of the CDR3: TGCAGCGTTGAAGCCCAGGGCCGGGTAAGGAGGTATGGCTACACCTTC. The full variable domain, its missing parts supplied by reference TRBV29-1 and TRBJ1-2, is SAVISQKPSRDICQRGTSLTIQCQVDSQVTMMFWYRQQPGQSLTLIATANQGSEATYESGFVIDKFPISRPNLTFSTLTVSNMSPEDSSIYLCSVEAQGRVRRYGYTFGSGTRLTVV.

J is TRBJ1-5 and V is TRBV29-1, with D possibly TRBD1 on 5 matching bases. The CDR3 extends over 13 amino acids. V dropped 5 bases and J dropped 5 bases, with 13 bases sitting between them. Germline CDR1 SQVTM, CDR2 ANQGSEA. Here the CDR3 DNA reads TGCAGCGTTCGGGGGGGTTTTGATCAGCCCCAGCATTTT. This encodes CSVRGGFDQPQHF.

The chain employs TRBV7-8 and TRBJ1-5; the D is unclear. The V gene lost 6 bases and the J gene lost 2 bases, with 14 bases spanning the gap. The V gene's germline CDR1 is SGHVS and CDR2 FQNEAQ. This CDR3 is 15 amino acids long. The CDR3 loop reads CASSLRAAGNQPQHF. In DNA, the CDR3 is TGTGCCAGCAGTTTGCGGGCGGCGGGCAATCAGCCCCAGCATTTT.

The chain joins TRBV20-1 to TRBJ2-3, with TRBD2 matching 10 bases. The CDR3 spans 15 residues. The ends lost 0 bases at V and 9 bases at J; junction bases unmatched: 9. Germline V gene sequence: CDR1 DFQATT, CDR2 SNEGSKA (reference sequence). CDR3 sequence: CSARDPASGSGTQYF. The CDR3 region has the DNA TGCAGTGCTAGAGATCCCGCTAGCGGGAGTGGCACGCAGTATTTT.

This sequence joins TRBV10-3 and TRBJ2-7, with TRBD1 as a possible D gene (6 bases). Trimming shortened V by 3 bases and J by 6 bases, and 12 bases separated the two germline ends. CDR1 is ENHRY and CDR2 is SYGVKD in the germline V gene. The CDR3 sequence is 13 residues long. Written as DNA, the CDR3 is TGTGCCATCAGTGAAGAAACAGGGCGCGAGCAGTACTTC. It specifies CAISEETGREQYF.

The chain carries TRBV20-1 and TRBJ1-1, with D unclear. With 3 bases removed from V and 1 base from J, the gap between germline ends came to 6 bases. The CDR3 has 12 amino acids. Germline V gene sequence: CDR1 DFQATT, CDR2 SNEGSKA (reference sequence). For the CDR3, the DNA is TGCAGTGCTAGTAGCCCGAACACTGAAGCTTTCTTT. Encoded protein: CSASSPNTEAFF.

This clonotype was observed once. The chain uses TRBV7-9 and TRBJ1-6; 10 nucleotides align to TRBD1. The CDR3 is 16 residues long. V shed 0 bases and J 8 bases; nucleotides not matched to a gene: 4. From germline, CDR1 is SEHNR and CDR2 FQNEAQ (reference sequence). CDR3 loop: CASSLAGTGAHSPLHF. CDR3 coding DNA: TGTGCCAGCAGCTTAGCCGGGACAGGGGCCCATTCACCCCTCCACTTT. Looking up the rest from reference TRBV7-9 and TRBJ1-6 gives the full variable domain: DTGVSQNPRHKITKRGQNVTFRCDPISEHNRLYWYRQTLGQGPEFLTYFQNEAQLEKSRLLSDRFSAERPKGSFSTLEIQRTEQGDSAMYLCASSLAGTGAHSPLHFGNGTRLTVT.

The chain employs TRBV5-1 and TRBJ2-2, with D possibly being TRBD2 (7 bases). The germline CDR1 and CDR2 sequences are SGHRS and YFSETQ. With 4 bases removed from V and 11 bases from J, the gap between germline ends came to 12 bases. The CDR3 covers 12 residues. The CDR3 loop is CASSLSGGELFF. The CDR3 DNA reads TGCGCCAGCAGCCTTTCGGGGGGCGAGCTGTTTTTT. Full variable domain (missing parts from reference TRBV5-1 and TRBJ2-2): KAGVTQTPRYLIKTRGQQVTLSCSPISGHRSVSWYQQTPGQGLQFLFEYFSETQRNKGNFPGRFSGRQFSNSRSEMNVSTLELGDSALYLCASSLSGGELFFGEGSRLTVL.